The source of this TCR beta chain is a study of OX40 agonist ivuxolimab in advanced cancers. Study overall: Three patients responded partially, comprising one with hepatocellular carcinoma and two with cutaneous melanoma. Overall study findings and caveats: Near-lowest levels of clonal expansion characterized partial responders at 0.1-3.0 mg/kg.

On this clone itself: What it recognizes is unknown.

Profiled with immunoSEQ multiplex PCR; TCRdb holds only in-frame clones, not every one. Counted here are about 27,000 clones, more than 70% occurring once; the ten biggest clones make up about 15%. The cohort excluded patients with autoimmune disease history or systemic immunosuppression. The specimen comprised CD4+ or CD8+ T cells sorted from blood, sampled in a trial of the OX40 agonist ivuxolimab. The TCR was taken from an adult with an advanced solid tumor such as melanoma, head and neck, liver or kidney cancer.

CDR3 amino acids: CASSDGTGDYPLHF. The CDR3 nucleotides read TGTGCCAGCAGTGACGGGACAGGGGATTATCCCCTCCACTTT. This chain uses TRBV28 with TRBJ1-6, with TRBD1 identical over 10 bases. Germline loops: CDR1 MDHEN, CDR2 SYDVKM. The V gene end was trimmed by 5 bases and the J gene end by 13 bases; junction bases not matched to a gene: 8. The CDR3 loop spans 14 amino acids. Full variable domain (remainder filled in from reference TRBV28 and TRBJ1-6): DVKVTQSSRYLVKRTGEKVFLECVQDMDHENMFWYRQDPGLGLRLIYFSYDVKMKEKGDIPEGYSVSREKKERFSLILESASTNQTSMYLCASSDGTGDYPLHFGNGTRLTVT.